The 8 T cell receptor beta chains given below trace back to one sample, sequenced in a study of cytomegalovirus exposure and HLA in healthy donors. The repertoire was sequenced with immunoSEQ multiplex PCR; TCRdb's copy has only in-frame clones and lacks some. The sample consists of about 110,000 clones, roughly nine tenths of them appearing once. Sequenced: PBMCs. The receptors were gathered from a woman aged 18-29 years in good health and CMV-seronegative.

This clone was recorded only once. One end of the junction varies from germline; a read error may be responsible. The chain uses TRBV7-7 and TRBJ2-5; tentatively, D is TRBD2 (6 bases). The CDR3 contains 16 residues. CDR1 is SSHAT, CDR2 FNYEAQ, per germline (reference sequence). The CDR3 nucleotides are TGTGCTAGCAGCCCTATGCGACTAGAAGGCCAAGAGACCCAGTACTTC. This codes for CASSPMRLEGQETQYF. The variable domain in full, completed from reference TRBV7-7 and TRBJ2-5, reads GAGVSQSPRYKVTKRGQDVTLRCDPISSHATLYWYQQALGQGPEFLTYFNYEAQPDKSGLPSDRFSAERPEGSISTLTIQRTEQRDSAMYRCASSPMRLEGQETQYFGPGTRLLVL.

This chain links TRBV29-1 with TRBJ2-3, with D unresolved. The ends were cut back, 7 bases at V and 6 bases at J, with 11 bases in the middle. The CDR3 runs 11 residues. Per the germline V gene, CDR1 is SQVTM and CDR2 is ANQGSEA. In DNA form, the CDR3 reads TGCAGCGCGAACTTCGGGGATACGCAGTATTTT. Translating it yields CSANFGDTQYF.

The CDR3 spells CATSRDRTSEQYF. CDR3 nucleotides: TGTGCCACCAGCAGAGACAGGACTTCCGAGCAGTACTTC. This chain links TRBV15 with TRBJ2-7, with D perhaps TRBD2 (5 bases). The V gene's germline CDR1 is LNHNV and CDR2 YYDKDF (reference sequence). The V end was cut by 0 bases, the J end by 6 bases, with 9 bases between. This CDR3 comprises 13 residues.

V and J are TRBV6-5 and TRBJ2-1; D is unclear. Germline lookup yields CDR1 MNHEY and CDR2 SVGAGI. The CDR3 loop spans 13 amino acids. The ends were cut back, 2 bases at V and 10 bases at J, with 12 bases in the middle. CDR3 nucleotide sequence: TGTGCCAGCAGTTACAACTCGCTCGGGGAGCAGTTCTTC. Amino acids: CASSYNSLGEQFF.

This chain links TRBV4-1 with TRBJ2-2; a weak D match, TRBD1 (6 bases). The ends were cut back, 7 bases at V and 5 bases at J, with 11 bases in the middle. CDR1 and CDR2 (germline): MGHRA, YSYEKL. This CDR3 comprises 13 residues. CDR3 nucleotides: TGCGCCAGCAACAGGGAAGGGACCGGGGAGCTGTTTTTT. This translates into CASNREGTGELFF.

This chain links TRBV4-2 with TRBJ1-2; 12 bases align to TRBD1. This CDR3 region has 16 residues. Germline V gene data show CDR1 as LGHNA and CDR2 as YNFKEQ. J was trimmed by 8 bases and V by 2 bases; bases with no gene match: 9. CDR3 coding DNA: TGTGCCAGCAGCCAAAACCCGGGACAGGGGGCCTGGGGCTACACCTTC. Its translation is CASSQNPGQGAWGYTF.

This sequence joins TRBV28 and TRBJ1-5; D unclear. The CDR3 totals 12 residues. The germline gives CDR1 MDHEN, CDR2 SYDVKM. V gave up 4 bases and J gave up 5 bases, with 6 bases separating them. CDR3 residues: CASSSKHQPQHF. CDR3 bases: TGTGCCAGCAGTTCTAAGCATCAGCCCCAGCATTTT.

The chain recombines TRBV13 with TRBJ2-7; 12 bases fit TRBD1. Germline assignment: CDR1 PRHDT and CDR2 FYEKMQ (reference sequence). CDR3 length: 16 amino acids. Trimming cost V 5 bases and J 1 base; bases outside gene matches: 6. CDR3 in amino acids: CASSPGTGGVSYEQYF. The CDR3 DNA reads TGTGCCAGCAGCCCAGGGACAGGGGGCGTATCCTACGAGCAGTACTTC.